The sample holds many counts of the clone carrying this T cell receptor (beta chain). The antigen is undetermined. The sample's time point: newly diagnosed GD, antithyroid drugs for less than 3 months. With RNA extracted from PBMCs as input, the TCR library was made. The data were taken from a study of regulatory T cells in long-lasting Graves disease. Regarding the study as a whole: Compared with new cases, persistent Graves' patients showed reduced TCR diversity.

For TCR beta, libraries came from iRepertoire HTBI primers and Arm-PCR of CDR3 regions. From the multiplex PCR reads, TCRdb called clonotypes with MiXCR, one entry per CDR3 protein. Counted here are about 540,000 distinct CDR3 sequences, approximately 12% occurring once; the ten biggest clones make up roughly 10%. This CDR3 is 20 amino acids long. J was trimmed by 0 bases and V by 4 bases; bases with no gene match: 20. CDR1 is SGHRS and CDR2 is YFSETQ in the germline V gene. These data also formed part of another study, on T cells in Graves' hyperthyroidism and ophthalmopathy. As reported in that work: From stable hyperthyroidism, ophthalmopathy was set apart by a 13 V-J model.

This chain connects TRBV5-1 to TRBJ2-3; 7 nucleotides align to TRBD1. The sample consisted of peripheral blood mononuclear cells (PBMCs), taken at new diagnosis, from a patient treated with antithyroid drugs. This receptor was taken from a man aged 25 to 40 with Graves disease. As DNA, the CDR3 is TGCGCCAGCAGCGCCGGGGACAGCTGGCCCTGGAGCTCTAGCACAGATACGCAGTATTTT. Translation: CASSAGDSWPWSSSTDTQYF. The whole variable domain, filled in from reference TRBV5-1 and TRBJ2-3, reads KAGVTQTPRYLIKTRGQQVTLSCSPISGHRSVSWYQQTPGQGLQFLFEYFSETQRNKGNFPGRFSGRQFSNSRSEMNVSTLELGDSALYLCASSAGDSWPWSSSTDTQYFGPGTRLTVL.